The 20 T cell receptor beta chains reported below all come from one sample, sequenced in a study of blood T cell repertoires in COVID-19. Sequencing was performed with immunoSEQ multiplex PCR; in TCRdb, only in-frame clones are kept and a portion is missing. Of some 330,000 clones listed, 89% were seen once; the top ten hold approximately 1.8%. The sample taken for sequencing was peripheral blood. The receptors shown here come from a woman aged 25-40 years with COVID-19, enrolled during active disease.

CDR3 region: CASRDSGLAGGNEQFF. In DNA, the CDR3 is TGTGCCAGCCGAGACTCGGGACTAGCGGGGGGGAATGAGCAGTTCTTC. The chain carries TRBV6-6 and TRBJ2-1; TRBD2 matches at 16 bases. Trimming took 8 bases from V and 7 from J; bases not matched to a gene: 8. The CDR3 runs to 16 residues. CDR1 is MNHNY and CDR2 is SVGAGI in the germline V gene (reference sequence).

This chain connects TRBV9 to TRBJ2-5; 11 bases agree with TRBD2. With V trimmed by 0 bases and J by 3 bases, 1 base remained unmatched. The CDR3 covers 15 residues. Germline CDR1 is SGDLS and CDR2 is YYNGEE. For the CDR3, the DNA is TGTGCCAGCAGCGTAGGTAGCGGGGGGGAAGAGACCCAGTACTTC. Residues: CASSVGSGGEETQYF.

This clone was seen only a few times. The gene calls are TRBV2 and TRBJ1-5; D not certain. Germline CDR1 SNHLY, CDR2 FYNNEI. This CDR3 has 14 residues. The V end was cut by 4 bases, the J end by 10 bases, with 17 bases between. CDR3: CASSGSAGIGPQHF. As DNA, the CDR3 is TGTGCCAGCAGTGGCTCGGCAGGAATCGGTCCCCAGCATTTT.

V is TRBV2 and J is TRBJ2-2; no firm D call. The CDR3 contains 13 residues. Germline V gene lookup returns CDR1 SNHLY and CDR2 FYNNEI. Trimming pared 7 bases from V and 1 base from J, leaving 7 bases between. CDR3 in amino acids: CASMRENTGELFF. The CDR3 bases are TGTGCCAGCATGCGAGAGAACACCGGGGAGCTGTTTTTT.

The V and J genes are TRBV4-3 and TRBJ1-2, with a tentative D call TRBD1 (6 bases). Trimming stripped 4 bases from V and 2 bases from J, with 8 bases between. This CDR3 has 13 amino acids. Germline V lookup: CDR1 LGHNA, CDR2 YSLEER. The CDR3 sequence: CASSLTGNYGYTF. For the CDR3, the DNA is TGCGCCAGCAGCCTTACAGGGAACTATGGCTACACCTTC.

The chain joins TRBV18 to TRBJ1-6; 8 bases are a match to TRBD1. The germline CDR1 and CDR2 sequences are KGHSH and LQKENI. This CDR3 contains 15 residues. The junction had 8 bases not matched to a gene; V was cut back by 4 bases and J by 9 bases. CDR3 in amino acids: CASSQPGTGASPLHF. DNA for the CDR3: TGTGCCAGCTCACAACCCGGGACAGGAGCTTCACCCCTCCACTTT.

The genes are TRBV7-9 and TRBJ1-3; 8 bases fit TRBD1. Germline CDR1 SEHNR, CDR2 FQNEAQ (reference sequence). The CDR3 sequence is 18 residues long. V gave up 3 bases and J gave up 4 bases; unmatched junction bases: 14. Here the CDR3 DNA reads TGTGCCAGCAGCTTCCCGGGACAGGAGGTGGTGAGAGGAAACACCATATATTTT. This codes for CASSFPGQEVVRGNTIYF.

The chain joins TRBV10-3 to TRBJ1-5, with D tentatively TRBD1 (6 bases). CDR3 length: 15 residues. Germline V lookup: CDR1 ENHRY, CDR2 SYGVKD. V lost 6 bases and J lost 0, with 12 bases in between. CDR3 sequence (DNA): TGTGCCATCAGCAGGGGCGAGTATAGCAATCAGCCCCAGCATTTT. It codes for CAISRGEYSNQPQHF.

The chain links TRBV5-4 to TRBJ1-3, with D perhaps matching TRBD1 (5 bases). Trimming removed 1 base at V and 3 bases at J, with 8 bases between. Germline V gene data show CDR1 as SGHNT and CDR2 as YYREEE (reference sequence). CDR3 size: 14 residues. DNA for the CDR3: TGTGCCAGCAGCTTGTGGCAGGGTGGAAACACCATATATTTT. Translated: CASSLWQGGNTIYF.

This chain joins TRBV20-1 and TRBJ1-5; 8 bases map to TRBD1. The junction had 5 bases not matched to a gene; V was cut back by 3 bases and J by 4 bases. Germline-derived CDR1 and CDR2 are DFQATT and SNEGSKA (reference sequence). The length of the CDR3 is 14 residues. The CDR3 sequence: CSASYGQGNQPQHF. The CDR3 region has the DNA TGCAGTGCTAGTTATGGACAGGGAAATCAGCCCCAGCATTTT.

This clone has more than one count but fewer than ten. The CDR3 is CASSRGGNTEAFF. DNA for the CDR3: TGTGCCAGCAGTAGGGGGGGGAACACTGAAGCTTTCTTT. This rearrangement joins TRBV6-5 to TRBJ1-1, with D maybe TRBD1 (6 bases). V was shortened by 5 bases and J by 1 base, with 8 bases between the two germline ends. Germline CDR1 and CDR2: MNHEY and SVGAGI. The CDR3 consists of 13 residues.

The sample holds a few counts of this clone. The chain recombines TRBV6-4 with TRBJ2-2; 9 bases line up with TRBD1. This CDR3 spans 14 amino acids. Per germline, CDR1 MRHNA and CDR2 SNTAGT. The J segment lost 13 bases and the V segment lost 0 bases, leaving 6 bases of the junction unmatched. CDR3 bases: TGTGCCAGCAGTGACTCGACAGGGGGGAGTGTGCTGTTTTTT. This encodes CASSDSTGGSVLFF.

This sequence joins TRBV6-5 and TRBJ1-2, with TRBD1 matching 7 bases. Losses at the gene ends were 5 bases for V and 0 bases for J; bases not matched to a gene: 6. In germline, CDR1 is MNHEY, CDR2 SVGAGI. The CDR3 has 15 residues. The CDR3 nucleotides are TGTGCCAGCAGTCCCGACAGGGCAGCTAACTATGGCTACACCTTC. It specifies CASSPDRAANYGYTF.

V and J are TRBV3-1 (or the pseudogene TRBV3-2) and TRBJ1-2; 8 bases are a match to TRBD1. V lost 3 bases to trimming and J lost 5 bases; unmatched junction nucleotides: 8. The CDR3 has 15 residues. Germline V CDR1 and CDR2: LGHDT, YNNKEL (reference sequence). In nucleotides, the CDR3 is TGTGCCAGCAGCCACACCGGGACAGGCAGTTATGGCTACACCTTC. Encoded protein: CASSHTGTGSYGYTF.

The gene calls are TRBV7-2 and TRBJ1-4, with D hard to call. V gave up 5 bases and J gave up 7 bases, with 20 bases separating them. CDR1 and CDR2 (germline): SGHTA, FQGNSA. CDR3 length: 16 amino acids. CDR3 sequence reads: CASSPNEGVDGEKLFF. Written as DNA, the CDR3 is TGTGCCAGCAGCCCAAATGAAGGAGTCGACGGTGAAAAACTGTTTTTT.

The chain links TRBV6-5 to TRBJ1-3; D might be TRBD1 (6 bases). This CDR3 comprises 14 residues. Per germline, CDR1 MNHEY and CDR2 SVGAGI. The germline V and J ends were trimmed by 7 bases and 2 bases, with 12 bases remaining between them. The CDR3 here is CASTEGTTGNTIYF. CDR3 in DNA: TGTGCCAGCACCGAGGGGACAACTGGAAACACCATATATTTT.

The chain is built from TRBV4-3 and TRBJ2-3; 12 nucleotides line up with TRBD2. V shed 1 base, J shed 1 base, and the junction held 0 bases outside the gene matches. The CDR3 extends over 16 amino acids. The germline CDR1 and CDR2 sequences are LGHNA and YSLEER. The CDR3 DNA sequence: TGCGCCAGCAGCCAAGGGACTAGCGGGGGCACAGATACGCAGTATTTT. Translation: CASSQGTSGGTDTQYF.

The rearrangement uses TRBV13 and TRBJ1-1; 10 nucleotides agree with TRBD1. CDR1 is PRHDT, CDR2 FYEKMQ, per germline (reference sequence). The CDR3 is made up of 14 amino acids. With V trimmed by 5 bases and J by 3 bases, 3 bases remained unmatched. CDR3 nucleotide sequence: TGTGCCAGCAGCCCGGACAGGGGGGACACTGAAGCTTTCTTT. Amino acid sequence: CASSPDRGDTEAFF. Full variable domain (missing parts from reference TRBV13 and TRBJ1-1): AAGVIQSPRHLIKEKRETATLKCYPIPRHDTVYWYQQGPGQDPQFLISFYEKMQSDKGSIPDRFSAQQFSDYHSELNMSSLELGDSALYFCASSPDRGDTEAFFGQGTRLTVV.

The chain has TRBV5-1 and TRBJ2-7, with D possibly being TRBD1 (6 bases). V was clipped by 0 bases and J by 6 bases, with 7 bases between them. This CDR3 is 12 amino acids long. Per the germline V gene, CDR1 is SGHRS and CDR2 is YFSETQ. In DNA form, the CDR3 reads TGCGCCAGCAGCTTGGAGGACAGCGAGCAGTACTTC. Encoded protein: CASSLEDSEQYF.

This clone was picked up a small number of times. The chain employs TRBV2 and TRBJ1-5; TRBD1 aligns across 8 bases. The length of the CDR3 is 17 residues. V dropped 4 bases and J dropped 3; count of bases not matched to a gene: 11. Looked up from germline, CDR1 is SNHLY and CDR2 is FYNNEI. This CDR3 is CASSGRQGPGYNQPQHF. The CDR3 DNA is TGTGCCAGCAGTGGGAGACAGGGGCCGGGATACAATCAGCCCCAGCATTTT. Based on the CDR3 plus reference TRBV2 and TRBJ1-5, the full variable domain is EPEVTQTPSHQVTQMGQEVILRCVPISNHLYFYWYRQILGQKVEFLVSFYNNEISEKSEIFDDQFSVERPDGSNFTLKIRSTKLEDSAMYFCASSGRQGPGYNQPQHFGDGTRLSIL.